The 27 T cell receptor beta chains listed next were all sequenced from one sample in a study of technical replicates of blood from a few donors. Here immunoSEQ multiplex PCR was the method, and the copy in TCRdb shows in-frame clones only, minus some. Here the sample spans over 60,000 clones, about nine tenths being singletons. The sample consisted of PBMCs. All receptors derive from a human donor in good health. Some clones in this sample may be carry-over from other donors' samples.

The rearrangement uses TRBV6-1 and TRBJ2-7, with D possibly matching TRBD1 (5 bases). The CDR3 loop spans 12 amino acids. Germline V lookup: CDR1 MNHNS, CDR2 SASEGT. V was trimmed by 5 bases and J by 3 bases, leaving 8 bases between them. CDR3: CASSLDSYEQYF. CDR3 sequence (DNA): TGTGCCAGCAGTCTCGACAGCTACGAGCAGTACTTC.

The chain couples TRBV6-1 to TRBJ2-1; 7 bases map to TRBD2. The CDR3 has 15 amino acids. J lost 4 bases, V lost 2 bases, and 5 bases had no gene match. CDR1 and CDR2 (germline): MNHNS, SASEGT. CDR3 loop: CASSERASGYNEQFF. For the CDR3, the DNA is TGTGCCAGCAGTGAACGGGCTAGCGGATACAATGAGCAGTTCTTC.

The V call is TRBV7-2, the J call TRBJ1-6; D not certain. V was cut by 5 bases and J by 4 bases, with 15 bases left in between. CDR3 length equals 16 residues. Germline CDR1 is SGHTA and CDR2 is FQGNSA. The CDR3 loop reads CASSPEGWSYNSPLHF. CDR3 nucleotides: TGTGCCAGCAGCCCAGAAGGTTGGAGTTATAATTCACCCCTCCACTTT.

The genes are TRBV6-1 and TRBJ2-7; D gene unclear. CDR1 is MNHNS and CDR2 is SASEGT in the germline V gene. The CDR3 sequence is 14 residues long. V dropped 8 bases and J dropped 2 bases, with 16 bases sitting between them. This CDR3 reads CASLRPGTTYEQYF. For the CDR3, the DNA is TGTGCCAGCCTCCGGCCGGGTACCACCTACGAGCAGTACTTC.

V gene TRBV5-1 combines with J gene TRBJ2-3, with TRBD2 matching over 8 bases. This CDR3 is 14 amino acids long. Trimming cost V 6 bases and J 5 bases; bases outside gene matches: 8. CDR1 and CDR2 from the germline V gene are SGHRS and YFSETQ. CDR3 sequence (DNA): TGCGCCAGCAACTCGGGGGGGCCGGTAGATACGCAGTATTTT. Translated: CASNSGGPVDTQYF.

The chain couples TRBV6-1 to TRBJ2-5, with 12 bases that match TRBD2. Germline V gene lookup returns CDR1 MNHNS and CDR2 SASEGT. Trimming took 0 bases from V and 4 from J; bases not matched to a gene: 9. The CDR3 length is 18 residues. In DNA form, the CDR3 reads TGTGCCAGCAGTGAAGCCCTAGCGGGGGGGCCTGAGTCAGAGACCCAGTACTTC. Translating it yields CASSEALAGGPESETQYF.

As for this clone: The junction differs from germline at one of its ends, possibly a read error. The chain's CDR3 is CATSRDPEGGRAFSF. CDR3 in DNA: TGTGCCACCAGCAGAGATCCGGAAGGCGGGAGGGCCTTTTCCTTC. V and J are TRBV15 and TRBJ2-7, with 9 positions matching TRBD2. This CDR3 has 15 residues. Germline CDR1 and CDR2: LNHNV and YYDKDF (reference sequence).

This chain uses TRBV5-4 with TRBJ2-2; D might be TRBD2 (6 bases). Trimming removed 1 base at V and 2 bases at J, with 15 bases between. CDR3 length: 17 amino acids. The germline gives CDR1 SGHNT, CDR2 YYREEE (reference sequence). CDR3 sequence: CASSLSRPGLNTGELFF. The DNA for the CDR3 is TGTGCCAGCAGCTTGTCTAGGCCAGGACTAAACACCGGGGAGCTGTTTTTT. Full variable domain (outside the CDR3, taken from reference TRBV5-4 and TRBJ2-2): ETGVTQSPTHLIKTRGQQVTLRCSSQSGHNTVSWYQQALGQGPQFIFQYYREEENGRGNFPPRFSGLQFPNYSSELNVNALELDDSALYLCASSLSRPGLNTGELFFGEGSRLTVL.

About this clone: One end of the junction varies from germline; a read error may be responsible. The chain is built from TRBV6-5 and TRBJ2-3; D call uncertain. Germline-derived CDR1 and CDR2 are MNHEY and SVGAGI. CDR3 size: 14 residues. DNA of the CDR3: TGTGCCAGCAGATACTCCACTAGCACAGATACGCAGTATTTT. It codes for CASRYSTSTDTQYF.

The chain couples TRBV7-2 to TRBJ1-4; 10 nucleotides line up with TRBD1. This CDR3 region has 14 residues. Trimming removed 4 bases from V and 8 bases from J; junction bases left unmatched: 4. The germline CDR1 and CDR2 sequences are SGHTA and FQGNSA. DNA of the CDR3: TGTGCCAGCAGCTCTGACAGGGGGCCCGAAAAACTGTTTTTT. It specifies CASSSDRGPEKLFF.

A few counts support this clone. This chain connects TRBV18 to TRBJ2-1; 12 nucleotides agree with TRBD2. The CDR3 loop spans 17 amino acids. Trimming took 3 bases from V and 4 from J; bases not matched to a gene: 7. Germline CDR1 KGHSH, CDR2 LQKENI. CDR3 in DNA: TGTGCCAGCTCACCCAAGGGACTAGCGGGTTCGTACAATGAGCAGTTCTTC. Translated: CASSPKGLAGSYNEQFF.

A single count supports this clone. The genes are TRBV29-1 and TRBJ1-1; TRBD1 agrees at 8 bases. The V gene end was trimmed by 6 bases and the J gene end by 1 base; junction bases not matched to a gene: 4. Germline V lookup: CDR1 SQVTM, CDR2 ANQGSEA. The CDR3 length is 13 residues. The CDR3 DNA is TGCAGCGTCGACAGGGGCTCGAACACTGAAGCTTTCTTT. Protein product: CSVDRGSNTEAFF. Full variable domain (missing parts from reference TRBV29-1 and TRBJ1-1): SAVISQKPSRDICQRGTSLTIQCQVDSQVTMMFWYRQQPGQSLTLIATANQGSEATYESGFVIDKFPISRPNLTFSTLTVSNMSPEDSSIYLCSVDRGSNTEAFFGQGTRLTVV.

The chain links TRBV30 to TRBJ2-2; 10 bases match TRBD2. Trimming cost V 3 bases and J 6 bases; bases outside gene matches: 10. Germline V lookup: CDR1 GTSNPN, CDR2 SVGIG (reference sequence). The CDR3 loop spans 16 amino acids. The CDR3 spells CAWRRGASGRAGELFF. CDR3 nucleotides: TGTGCCTGGAGGAGAGGAGCTAGCGGGAGAGCCGGGGAGCTGTTTTTT.

The chain recombines TRBV13 with TRBJ2-2; TRBD1 is a possible D gene (5 bases). Trimming stripped 5 bases from V and 0 bases from J, with 10 bases between. Per germline, CDR1 PRHDT and CDR2 FYEKMQ (reference sequence). CDR3 length equals 15 residues. Here the CDR3 DNA reads TGTGCCAGCAGCCTAGAAGGGGCGAACACCGGGGAGCTGTTTTTT. The encoded protein is CASSLEGANTGELFF.

This chain uses TRBV2 with TRBJ1-1; no firm D call. Germline CDR1 SNHLY, CDR2 FYNNEI. V was shortened by 8 bases and J by 7 bases, with 8 bases between the two germline ends. CDR3 length: 10 amino acids. The CDR3 bases are TGTGCCAGCCAACAGTTTGAAGCTTTCTTT. The encoded protein is CASQQFEAFF.

The chain has TRBV5-4 and TRBJ2-1; D uncertain. The CDR3 length is 12 residues. The germline CDR1 and CDR2 sequences are SGHNT and YYREEE (reference sequence). V was trimmed by 2 bases and J by 6 bases, leaving 6 bases between them. DNA of the CDR3: TGTGCCAGCAGCTTTAGAAGCAATGAGCAGTTCTTC. Translation: CASSFRSNEQFF.

This sequence joins TRBV5-4 and TRBJ2-2; possible D gene TRBD1, 6 bases. The CDR3 is made up of 15 amino acids. The ends were cut back, 3 bases at V and 6 bases at J, with 15 bases in the middle. CDR1 is SGHNT and CDR2 is YYREEE in the germline V gene (reference sequence). Here the CDR3 reads CASSWWGQGPGELFF. CDR3 bases: TGTGCCAGCAGCTGGTGGGGGCAGGGCCCCGGGGAGCTGTTTTTT.

In DNA, the CDR3 is TGTGCCAGCAGTCCGGGACAGGGGACGACTGGCTACACCTTC. Protein product: CASSPGQGTTGYTF. This chain uses TRBV6-5 with TRBJ1-2, with TRBD1 matching over 10 bases. The CDR3 contains 14 residues. Germline V gives CDR1 MNHEY, CDR2 SVGAGI. Trimming removed 5 bases from V and 7 bases from J; junction bases left unmatched: 7.

The chain has TRBV2 and TRBJ1-2, with 7 bases aligning to TRBD1. The CDR3 sequence is 12 residues long. J lost 5 bases, V lost 5 bases, and 2 bases had no gene match. CDR1 SNHLY and CDR2 FYNNEI come from the germline V gene. The CDR3 region is CASSWDSYGYTF. The DNA of the CDR3 is TGTGCCAGCAGTTGGGACAGTTATGGCTACACCTTC.

V usage is TRBV19 and J usage is TRBJ1-1, with D maybe TRBD1 (5 bases). Trimming took 11 bases from V and 5 from J, leaving 18 bases between them. The CDR3 extends over 13 amino acids. Germline-derived CDR1 and CDR2 are LNHDA and SQIVND (reference sequence). CDR3 region: CAAKSGKLTEAFF. The CDR3, as DNA: TGTGCCGCCAAGTCAGGGAAGCTAACTGAAGCTTTCTTT. Complete variable domain (other parts from reference TRBV19 and TRBJ1-1): DGGITQSPKYLFRKEGQNVTLSCEQNLNHDAMYWYRQDPGQGLRLIYYSQIVNDFQKGDIAEGYSVSREKKESFPLTVTSAQKNPTAFYLCAAKSGKLTEAFFGQGTRLTVV.

The chain links TRBV5-1 to TRBJ2-2; 14 nucleotides line up with TRBD2. V was pared by 4 bases and J by 8 bases, with 13 bases of the junction left unmatched. The germline gives CDR1 SGHRS, CDR2 YFSETQ. The CDR3 loop spans 18 amino acids. CDR3 coding DNA: TGCGCCAGCAGCCCCCTCCCGACTAGCGGGAGGGCCTTAGGGGAGCTGTTTTTT. It specifies CASSPLPTSGRALGELFF.

CDR3 nucleotide sequence: TGTGCCAGCAGCACCCTCACAAATACCTACGAGCAGTACTTC. Its protein is CASSTLTNTYEQYF. The chain uses TRBV5-4 and TRBJ2-7; no clear D. CDR3 length: 14 residues. V dropped 4 bases and J dropped 2 bases, with 13 bases sitting between them. Looked up from germline, CDR1 is SGHNT and CDR2 is YYREEE (reference sequence).

This CDR3 reads CASSRETGLETQYF. In DNA, the CDR3 is TGTGCCAGCAGCCGAGAAACAGGGTTGGAGACCCAGTACTTC. The chain couples TRBV6-5 to TRBJ2-5; D may be TRBD1 (6 bases). Germline values: CDR1 MNHEY, CDR2 SVGAGI. The CDR3 totals 14 residues. Trimming took off 6 bases at V and 5 bases at J, with 16 bases between the two ends.

The chain employs TRBV2 and TRBJ2-1; 8 positions agree with TRBD2. Germline lookup yields CDR1 SNHLY and CDR2 FYNNEI. With 3 bases clipped from V and 9 bases from J, the junction kept 13 bases outside the gene matches. The CDR3 length is 16 residues. CDR3 protein: CASSDLPSGSAGEQFF. The CDR3 DNA reads TGTGCCAGCAGTGATTTGCCTAGCGGGTCCGCAGGTGAGCAGTTCTTC.

The genes are TRBV2 and TRBJ2-7; D remains unclear. This CDR3 is built from 10 residues. CDR1 SNHLY and CDR2 FYNNEI come from the germline V gene. V was shortened by 8 bases and J by 4 bases, with 6 bases between the two germline ends. The CDR3 DNA follows: TGTGCCAGCGGGCAGTACGAGCAGTACTTC. Protein sequence: CASGQYEQYF.

The J gene is TRBJ2-1, the V gene TRBV28; 11 bases map to TRBD2. The trim removed 4 bases at V and 1 base at J, leaving 3 bases unmatched. This CDR3 region has 16 residues. Germline lookup yields CDR1 MDHEN and CDR2 SYDVKM. Here the CDR3 DNA reads TGTGCCAGCAGTTCTAGCGGGGGGAGGTCCTACAATGAGCAGTTCTTC. This sequence encodes CASSSSGGRSYNEQFF.

This rearrangement joins TRBV6-5 to TRBJ2-7, with D perhaps matching TRBD2 (5 bases). The CDR3 sequence is 14 residues long. The V and J ends lost 4 bases and 2 bases respectively, with 12 bases between them. The germline V gene encodes CDR1 MNHEY and CDR2 SVGAGI. CDR3 amino acids: CASSSWTGTYEQYF. In DNA, the CDR3 is TGTGCCAGCAGTTCTTGGACTGGAACCTACGAGCAGTACTTC.